The next 14 T cell receptor beta chains were all read from a single sample in a study of blood T cell repertoires in COVID-19. Some clones are missing from TCRdb's copy, which holds only in-frame ones; the method was immunoSEQ multiplex PCR. This table has about 51,000 clones, 75% to 90% appearing once. The sequencing input was peripheral blood. Receptors originate from a man aged 60-69 years with acute or convalescent COVID-19.

The rearrangement uses TRBV7-8 and TRBJ2-3, with TRBD2 matching over 8 bases. Germline values: CDR1 SGHVS, CDR2 FQNEAQ. V shed 5 bases, J shed 1 base, and the junction held 11 bases outside the gene matches. The CDR3 covers 17 residues. The CDR3: CASSPTGGAGGTDTQYF. CDR3 in DNA: TGTGCCAGCAGCCCCACCGGGGGAGCGGGGGGCACAGATACGCAGTATTTT.

The DNA for the CDR3 is TGTGCCAGTACCCCTGGACAGGGGCGCTATGGCTACACCTTC. It is translated as CASTPGQGRYGYTF. The rearrangement uses TRBV19 and TRBJ1-2; 9 bases are a match to TRBD1. Germline trimming cut 7 bases from V and 4 bases from J; bases unmatched to any gene: 7. Per the germline V gene, CDR1 is LNHDA and CDR2 is SQIVND (reference sequence). The CDR3 covers 14 residues.

The chain has TRBV5-4 and TRBJ1-3; TRBD1 might be the D (6 bases). The CDR3 loop spans 16 amino acids. CDR1 and CDR2 (germline): SGHNT, YYREEE (reference sequence). V was pared by 4 bases and J by 0 bases, with 14 bases between. The CDR3 bases are TGTGCCAGCAGCGAGGGACATCGACTCTCTGGAAACACCATATATTTT. As protein: CASSEGHRLSGNTIYF.

This chain links TRBV18 with TRBJ1-5; TRBD1 matches 7 bases. CDR3 size: 15 residues. Germline CDR1 reads KGHSH; CDR2 reads LQKENI. V dropped 2 bases and J dropped 6; count of bases not matched to a gene: 7. As DNA, the CDR3 is TGTGCCAGCTCACCAAGTGGAGGGGGCGGTCAGCCCCAGCATTTT. Protein: CASSPSGGGGQPQHF.

In this sample, this clone turned up once. This sequence joins TRBV2 and TRBJ2-3, with TRBD2 matching over 14 bases. The CDR3 is 17 residues long. Germline trimming cut 4 bases from V and 3 bases from J; bases unmatched to any gene: 6. Germline loops: CDR1 SNHLY, CDR2 FYNNEI. CDR3 loop: CASSGTSGRFVTDTQYF. CDR3 sequence (DNA): TGTGCCAGCAGTGGGACTAGCGGGAGGTTTGTAACAGATACGCAGTATTTT.

The chain combines TRBV10-3 with TRBJ1-1; the D is unclear. V gave up 5 bases and J gave up 3 bases, with 4 bases separating them. Germline CDR1 is ENHRY and CDR2 is SYGVKD. The CDR3 runs to 11 residues. The CDR3 is CAISYDTEAFF. The CDR3 region has the DNA TGTGCCATCAGTTATGACACTGAAGCTTTCTTT.

The chain combines TRBV10-3 with TRBJ2-2; 8 nucleotides align to TRBD1. This CDR3 has 18 residues. V shed 6 bases, J shed 4 bases, and the junction held 16 bases outside the gene matches. CDR1 and CDR2 (germline): ENHRY, SYGVKD. The CDR3 protein is CAISGAPPQGAGTGELFF. CDR3 DNA sequence: TGTGCCATCAGCGGGGCCCCGCCGCAGGGGGCTGGCACCGGGGAGCTGTTTTTT.

The chain joins TRBV2 to TRBJ2-3, with D possibly being TRBD2 (6 bases). Trimming shortened V by 6 bases and J by 2 bases, and 12 bases separated the two germline ends. Germline V gene sequence: CDR1 SNHLY, CDR2 FYNNEI. The CDR3 loop spans 14 amino acids. CDR3 region: CASRVGGVTDTQYF. For the CDR3, the DNA is TGTGCCAGCAGGGTCGGGGGAGTCACAGATACGCAGTATTTT. Complete variable domain (other parts from reference TRBV2 and TRBJ2-3): EPEVTQTPSHQVTQMGQEVILRCVPISNHLYFYWYRQILGQKVEFLVSFYNNEISEKSEIFDDQFSVERPDGSNFTLKIRSTKLEDSAMYFCASRVGGVTDTQYFGPGTRLTVL.

The chain has TRBV6-4 and TRBJ2-1; possible D gene TRBD2, 5 bases. In germline, CDR1 is MRHNA, CDR2 SNTAGT. Trimming removed 4 bases from V and 5 bases from J, with 9 bases in between. The CDR3 is 13 amino acids. CDR3: CASSAEAHNEQFF. CDR3 bases: TGTGCCAGCAGTGCGGAGGCGCACAATGAGCAGTTCTTC.

The V gene is TRBV6-5, the J gene TRBJ1-1; a weak D match, TRBD1 (5 bases). This CDR3 contains 14 residues. In germline, CDR1 is MNHEY, CDR2 SVGAGI. Trimming took 8 bases from V and 2 from J, leaving 15 bases between them. CDR3 bases: TGTGCCAGCGGAGCGACAGTCTATAACACTGAAGCTTTCTTT. Translated: CASGATVYNTEAFF.

This clone was found once. The rearrangement uses TRBV4-2 and TRBJ2-3; D is uncertain. CDR3 length: 16 residues. Trimming took 6 bases from V and 2 from J, leaving 18 bases between them. Germline V CDR1 and CDR2: LGHNA, YNFKEQ. CDR3 in DNA: TGTGCCAGCAGTCCACTAATAGCCGGATTCACAGATACGCAGTATTTT. Residues: CASSPLIAGFTDTQYF.

The genes are TRBV12-3 or TRBV12-4 and TRBJ1-3, with no clear D. Between the trimmed V and J ends, which lost 2 bases and 1 base, there was a span of 3 bases. The CDR3 contains 13 residues. The CDR3 here is CASSLSSGNTIYF. The DNA for the CDR3 is TGTGCCAGCAGTTTATCGTCTGGAAACACCATATATTTT.

The chain recombines TRBV5-1 with TRBJ2-5; the match to TRBD1 covers 10 bases. V lost 5 bases to trimming and J lost 4 bases; unmatched junction nucleotides: 8. Germline lookup yields CDR1 SGHRS and CDR2 YFSETQ. The CDR3 loop spans 15 amino acids. DNA for the CDR3: TGCGCCAGCAGGAATGCGGGACAGGGGTCAGAGACCCAGTACTTC. Its protein product is CASRNAGQGSETQYF.

The chain is built from TRBV21-1 and TRBJ1-4; the table assigns TRBD1, which was not confirmed against the DNA. TRBV21-1 is a listed pseudogene. The CDR3 is made up of 13 amino acids. The CDR3 spells CASSGGTGLKLFF. The CDR3 DNA follows: TGTGCCAGCAGCGGAGGGACAGGGTTAAAACTGTTTTTT.